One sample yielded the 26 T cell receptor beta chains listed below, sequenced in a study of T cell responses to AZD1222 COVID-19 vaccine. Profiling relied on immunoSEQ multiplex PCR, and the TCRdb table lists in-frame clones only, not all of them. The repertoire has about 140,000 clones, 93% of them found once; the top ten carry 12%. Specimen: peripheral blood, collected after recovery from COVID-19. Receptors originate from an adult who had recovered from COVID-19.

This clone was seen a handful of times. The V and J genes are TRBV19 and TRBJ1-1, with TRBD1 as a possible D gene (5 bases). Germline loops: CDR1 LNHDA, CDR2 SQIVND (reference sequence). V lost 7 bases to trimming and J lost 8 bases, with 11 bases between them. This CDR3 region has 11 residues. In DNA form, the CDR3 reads TGTGCCAGTACGAGGGGCCTAGAAGCTTTCTTT. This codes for CASTRGLEAFF. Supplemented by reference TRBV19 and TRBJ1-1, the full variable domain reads DGGITQSPKYLFRKEGQNVTLSCEQNLNHDAMYWYRQDPGQGLRLIYYSQIVNDFQKGDIAEGYSVSREKKESFPLTVTSAQKNPTAFYLCASTRGLEAFFGQGTRLTVV.

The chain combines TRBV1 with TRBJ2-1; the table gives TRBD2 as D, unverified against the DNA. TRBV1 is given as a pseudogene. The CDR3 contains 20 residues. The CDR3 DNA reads TGCACCAGCAGCCACAGCCATGGACTAGCGGGAGGGCCTCCTATCGGTGAGCAGTTCTTC. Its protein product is CTSSHSHGLAGGPPIGEQFF.

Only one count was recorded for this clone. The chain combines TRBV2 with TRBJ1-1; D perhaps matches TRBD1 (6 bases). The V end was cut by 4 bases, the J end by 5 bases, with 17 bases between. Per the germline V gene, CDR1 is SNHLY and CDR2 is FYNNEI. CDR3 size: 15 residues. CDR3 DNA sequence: TGTGCCAGCAGTGGCCCTGGGGGGCTCGGGACTGAAGCTTTCTTT. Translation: CASSGPGGLGTEAFF.

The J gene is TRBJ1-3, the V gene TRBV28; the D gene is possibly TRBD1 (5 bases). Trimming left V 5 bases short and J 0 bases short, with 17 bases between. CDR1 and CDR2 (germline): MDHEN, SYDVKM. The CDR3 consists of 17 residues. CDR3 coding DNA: TGTGCCAGCAGTGAACCCCGGCCAGGGCGCTCTGGAAACACCATATATTTT. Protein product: CASSEPRPGRSGNTIYF. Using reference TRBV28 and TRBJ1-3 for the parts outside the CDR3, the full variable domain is DVKVTQSSRYLVKRTGEKVFLECVQDMDHENMFWYRQDPGLGLRLIYFSYDVKMKEKGDIPEGYSVSREKKERFSLILESASTNQTSMYLCASSEPRPGRSGNTIYFGEGSWLTVV.

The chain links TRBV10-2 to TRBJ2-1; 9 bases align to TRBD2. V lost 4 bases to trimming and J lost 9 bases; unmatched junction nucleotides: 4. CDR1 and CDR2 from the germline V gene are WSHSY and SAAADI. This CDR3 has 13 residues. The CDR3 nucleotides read TGCGCCAGCAGTGCTAGCGGGATCTCTGAGCAGTTCTTC. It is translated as CASSASGISEQFF.

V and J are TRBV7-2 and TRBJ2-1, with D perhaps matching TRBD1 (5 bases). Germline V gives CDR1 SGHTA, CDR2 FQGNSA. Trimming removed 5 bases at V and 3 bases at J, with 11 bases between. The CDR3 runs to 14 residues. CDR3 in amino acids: CASSIDRIYNEQFF. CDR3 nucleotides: TGTGCCAGCAGCATTGACAGAATCTACAATGAGCAGTTCTTC.

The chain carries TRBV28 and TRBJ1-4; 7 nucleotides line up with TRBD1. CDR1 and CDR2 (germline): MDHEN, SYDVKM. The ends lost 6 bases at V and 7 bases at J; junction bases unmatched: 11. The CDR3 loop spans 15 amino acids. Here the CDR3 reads CASRERGTALEKLFF. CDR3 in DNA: TGTGCCAGCAGGGAGAGAGGGACAGCCCTTGAAAAACTGTTTTTT.

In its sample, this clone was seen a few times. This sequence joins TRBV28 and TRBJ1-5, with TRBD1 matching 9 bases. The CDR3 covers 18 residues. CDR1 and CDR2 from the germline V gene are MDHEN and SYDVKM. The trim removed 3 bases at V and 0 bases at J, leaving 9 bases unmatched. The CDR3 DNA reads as TGTGCCAGCAGTTTTTCACAGGGGGCCCTTTCTAGCAATCAGCCCCAGCATTTT. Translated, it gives CASSFSQGALSSNQPQHF. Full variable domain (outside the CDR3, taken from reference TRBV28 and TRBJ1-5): DVKVTQSSRYLVKRTGEKVFLECVQDMDHENMFWYRQDPGLGLRLIYFSYDVKMKEKGDIPEGYSVSREKKERFSLILESASTNQTSMYLCASSFSQGALSSNQPQHFGDGTRLSIL.

The CDR3 is CASSRPGEGRGNEQYF. The CDR3, as DNA: TGTGCCAGCAGCCGACCCGGTGAGGGGCGAGGGAACGAGCAGTACTTC. This rearrangement joins TRBV4-2 to TRBJ2-7; D may correspond to TRBD1 or TRBD2 (5 bases each). CDR3 length equals 16 residues. Trimming stripped 4 bases from V and 5 bases from J, with 21 bases between. Germline V lookup: CDR1 LGHNA, CDR2 YNFKEQ.

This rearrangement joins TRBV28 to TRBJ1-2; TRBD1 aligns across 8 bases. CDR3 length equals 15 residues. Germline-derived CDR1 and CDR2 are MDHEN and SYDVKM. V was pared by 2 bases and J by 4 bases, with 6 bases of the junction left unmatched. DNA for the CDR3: TGTGCCAGCAGTTTAAGCAGGGGGCGGTCCTATGGCTACACCTTC. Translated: CASSLSRGRSYGYTF.

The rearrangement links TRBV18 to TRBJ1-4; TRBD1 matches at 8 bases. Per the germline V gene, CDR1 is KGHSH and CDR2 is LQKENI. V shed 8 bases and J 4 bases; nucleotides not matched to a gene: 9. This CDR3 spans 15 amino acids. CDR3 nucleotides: TGTGCCAGCCAGGGACAGGAAGGTTTTAATGAAAAACTGTTTTTT. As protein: CASQGQEGFNEKLFF. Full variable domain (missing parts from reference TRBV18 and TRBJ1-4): NAGVMQNPRHLVRRRGQEARLRCSPMKGHSHVYWYRQLPEEGLKFMVYLQKENIIDESGMPKERFSAEFPKEGPSILRIQQVVRGDSAAYFCASQGQEGFNEKLFFGSGTQLSVL.

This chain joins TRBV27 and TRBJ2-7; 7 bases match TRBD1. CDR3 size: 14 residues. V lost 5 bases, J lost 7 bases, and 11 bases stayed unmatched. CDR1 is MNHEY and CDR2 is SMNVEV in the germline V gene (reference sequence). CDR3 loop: CASSAGTEPGEQYF. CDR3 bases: TGTGCCAGCAGTGCCGGGACAGAACCGGGAGAGCAGTACTTC.

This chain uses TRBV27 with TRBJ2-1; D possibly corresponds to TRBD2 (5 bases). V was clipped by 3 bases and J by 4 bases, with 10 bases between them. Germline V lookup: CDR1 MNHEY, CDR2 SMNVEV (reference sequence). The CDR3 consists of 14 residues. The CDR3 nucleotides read TGTGCCAGCAGTTTCAAGGGAGCGTACAATGAGCAGTTCTTC. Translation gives CASSFKGAYNEQFF.

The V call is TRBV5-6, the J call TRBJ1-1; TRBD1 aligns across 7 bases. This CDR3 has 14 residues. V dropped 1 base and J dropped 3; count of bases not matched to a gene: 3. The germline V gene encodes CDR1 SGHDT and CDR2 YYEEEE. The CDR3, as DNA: TGTGCCAGCAGCTTGCAGGGGGAGGACACTGAAGCTTTCTTT. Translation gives CASSLQGEDTEAFF. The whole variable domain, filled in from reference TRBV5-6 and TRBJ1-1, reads DAGVTQSPTHLIKTRGQQVTLRCSPKSGHDTVSWYQQALGQGPQFIFQYYEEEERQRGNFPDRFSGHQFPNYSSELNVNALLLGDSALYLCASSLQGEDTEAFFGQGTRLTVV.

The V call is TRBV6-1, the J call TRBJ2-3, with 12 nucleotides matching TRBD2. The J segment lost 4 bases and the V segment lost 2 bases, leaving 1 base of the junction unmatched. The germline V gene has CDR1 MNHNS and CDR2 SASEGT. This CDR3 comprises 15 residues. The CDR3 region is CASSELAGGPDTQYF. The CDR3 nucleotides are TGTGCCAGCAGTGAACTAGCGGGAGGGCCAGATACGCAGTATTTT.

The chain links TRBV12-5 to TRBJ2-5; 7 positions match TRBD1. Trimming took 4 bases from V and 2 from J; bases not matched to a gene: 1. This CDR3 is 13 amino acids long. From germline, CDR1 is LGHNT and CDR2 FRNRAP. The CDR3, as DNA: TGTGCTAGTGGTTCACAGGGGCAAGAGACCCAGTACTTC. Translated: CASGSQGQETQYF.

The CDR3 DNA sequence: TGTGCCACCAGTGATTCGACTTTCGATGACTATGGCTACACCTTC. Its translation is CATSDSTFDDYGYTF. This chain links TRBV24-1 with TRBJ1-2, with D hard to call. The CDR3 runs to 15 residues. The V end was cut by 2 bases, the J end by 3 bases, with 12 bases between. Germline V gene lookup returns CDR1 KGHDR and CDR2 SFDVKD.

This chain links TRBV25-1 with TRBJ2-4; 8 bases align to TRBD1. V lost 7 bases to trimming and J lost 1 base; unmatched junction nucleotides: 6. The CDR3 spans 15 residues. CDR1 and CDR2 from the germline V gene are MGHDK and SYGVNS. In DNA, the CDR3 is TGTGCCAGCACTTCGACAGGGGACGCCAAAAACATTCAGTACTTC. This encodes CASTSTGDAKNIQYF. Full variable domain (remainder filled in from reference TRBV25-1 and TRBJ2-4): EADIYQTPRYLVIGTGKKITLECSQTMGHDKMYWYQQDPGMELHLIHYSYGVNSTEKGDLSSESTVSRIRTEHFPLTLESARPSHTSQYLCASTSTGDAKNIQYFGAGTRLSVL.

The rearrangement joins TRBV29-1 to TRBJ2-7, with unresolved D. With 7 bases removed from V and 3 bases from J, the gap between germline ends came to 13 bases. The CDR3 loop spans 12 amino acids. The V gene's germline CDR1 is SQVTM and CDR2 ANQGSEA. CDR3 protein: CSARLEHYEQYF. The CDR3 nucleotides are TGCAGCGCTAGACTGGAGCACTACGAGCAGTACTTC.

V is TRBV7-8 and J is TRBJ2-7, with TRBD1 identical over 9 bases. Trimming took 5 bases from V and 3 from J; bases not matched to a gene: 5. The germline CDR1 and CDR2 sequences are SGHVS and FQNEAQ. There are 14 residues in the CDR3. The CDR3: CASSLLTGGYEQYF. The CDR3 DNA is TGTGCCAGCAGCCTCCTGACAGGGGGCTACGAGCAGTACTTC. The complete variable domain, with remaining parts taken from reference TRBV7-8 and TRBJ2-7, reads GAGVSQSPRYKVAKRGQDVALRCDPISGHVSLFWYQQALGQGPEFLTYFQNEAQLDKSGLPSDRFFAERPEGSVSTLKIQRTQQEDSAVYLCASSLLTGGYEQYFGPGTRLTVT.

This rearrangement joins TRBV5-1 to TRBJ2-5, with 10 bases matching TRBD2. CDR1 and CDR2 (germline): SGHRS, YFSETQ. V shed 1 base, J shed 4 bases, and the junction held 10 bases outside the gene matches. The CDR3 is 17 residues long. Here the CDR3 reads CASSLRASGSFGETQYF. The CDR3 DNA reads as TGCGCCAGCAGCTTGCGGGCTAGCGGGAGTTTCGGAGAGACCCAGTACTTC.

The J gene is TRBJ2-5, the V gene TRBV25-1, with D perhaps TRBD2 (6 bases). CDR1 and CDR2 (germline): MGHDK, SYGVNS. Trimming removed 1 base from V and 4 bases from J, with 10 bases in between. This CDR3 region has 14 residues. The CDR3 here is CASSEWRAGETQYF. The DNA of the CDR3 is TGTGCCAGCAGTGAATGGAGGGCCGGAGAGACCCAGTACTTC.

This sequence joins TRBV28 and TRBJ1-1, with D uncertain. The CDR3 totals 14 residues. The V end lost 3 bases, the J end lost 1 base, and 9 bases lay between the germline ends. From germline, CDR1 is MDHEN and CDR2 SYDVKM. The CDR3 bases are TGTGCCAGCAGTTTGTTAAGTGGGAACACTGAAGCTTTCTTT. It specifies CASSLLSGNTEAFF. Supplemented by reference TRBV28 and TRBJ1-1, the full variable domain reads DVKVTQSSRYLVKRTGEKVFLECVQDMDHENMFWYRQDPGLGLRLIYFSYDVKMKEKGDIPEGYSVSREKKERFSLILESASTNQTSMYLCASSLLSGNTEAFFGQGTRLTVV.

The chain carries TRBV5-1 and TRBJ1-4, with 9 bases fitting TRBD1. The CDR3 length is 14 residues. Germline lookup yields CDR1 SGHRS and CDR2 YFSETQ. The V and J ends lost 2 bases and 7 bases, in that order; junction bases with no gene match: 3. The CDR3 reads CASSFGTGSEKLFF. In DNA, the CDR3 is TGCGCCAGCAGCTTTGGGACAGGGTCTGAAAAACTGTTTTTT. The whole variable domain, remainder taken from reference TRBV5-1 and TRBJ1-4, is KAGVTQTPRYLIKTRGQQVTLSCSPISGHRSVSWYQQTPGQGLQFLFEYFSETQRNKGNFPGRFSGRQFSNSRSEMNVSTLELGDSALYLCASSFGTGSEKLFFGSGTQLSVL.

CDR3 in DNA: TGTGCCAGCAGTTCAGGGGATGGGGGGCATTCACCCCTCCACTTT. This encodes CASSSGDGGHSPLHF. The chain links TRBV28 to TRBJ1-6, with D tentatively TRBD1 (6 bases). Germline V gives CDR1 MDHEN, CDR2 SYDVKM. Between the trimmed V and J ends, which lost 4 bases and 8 bases, there was a span of 15 bases. The CDR3 runs to 15 residues.

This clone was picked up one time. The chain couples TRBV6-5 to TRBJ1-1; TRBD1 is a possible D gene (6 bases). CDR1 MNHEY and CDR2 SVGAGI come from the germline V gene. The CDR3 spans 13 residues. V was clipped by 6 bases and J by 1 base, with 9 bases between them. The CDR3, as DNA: TGTGCCAGCAGAGGACAGAAGAACACTGAAGCTTTCTTT. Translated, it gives CASRGQKNTEAFF.